Below, one T cell receptor (beta chain) is given with its context. Its antigen remains unidentified. This could be a read error, since a much larger clone is one nucleotide away. The sample belongs to a study of breast tumors, draining lymph nodes, adjacent tissues. TCRdb processed the multiplex PCR reads anew with MiXCR; each CDR3 protein has one entry. The data contain about 200,000 distinct CDR3 sequences, over 25% of them singletons. V was cut by 4 bases and J by 3 bases, with 19 bases left in between. Germline values: CDR1 SGHRS, CDR2 YFSETQ. The CDR3 is made up of 16 amino acids. Study observations and caveats: Luminal-like breast cancer showed significantly higher tumor–nontumor repertoire similarity than basal-like.

Axillary draining lymph nodes of breast cancer patients supplied the node samples. The sample consisted of axillary lymph node tissue. The source is a female donor with breast cancer. Some clones in this sample may be carry-over from other donors' samples. The V call is TRBV5-1, the J call TRBJ2-5; maybe TRBD2 (7 bases). Written as DNA, the CDR3 is TGCGCCAGCAGCCACATTGACGGGGGGCTGAAAGAGACCCAGTACTTC. This translates into CASSHIDGGLKETQYF.